Listed below are T cell receptor beta chains from one sample, sequenced in a study of radiation and T cells in renal cell carcinoma. Produced via immunoSEQ multiplex PCR; TCRdb's table is partial and in-frame only. The table records some 4,000 clones, approximately 65% of them present only once. Sample: tumor tissue, taken from a patient whose treatment included radiotherapy and nephrectomy. The receptors were gathered from a woman aged 60-70 years with renal cell carcinoma. Each CDR3 is given with its conserved first and last residue. A D gene is named only where the DNA matches it firmly. A row's size may be missing; if present it is once, few, many or a size class.

cdr3_nt	cdr3_aa	v_call	clone_size	d_call	j_call
TGTGCCAGCAGCTTAGCACGGAAACAAGAGACCCAGTACTTC	CASSLARKQETQYF	TRBV7-9	medium-sized	-	TRBJ2-5
TGTGCCACCAGCAGAGAGGGTAGGCACAGCTCCTACAATGAGCAGTTCTTC	CATSREGRHSSYNEQFF	TRBV15	-	-	TRBJ2-1
TGTGCCAGCAGCTCTGGCGGTCGAGGGAGGACCGGGGAGCTGTTTTTT	CASSSGGRGRTGELFF	TRBV5-4	-	-	TRBJ2-2
TGTGCCAGCAGTGGGGCCGACTCCCCGGTGGATGAGCAGTTCTTC	CASSGADSPVDEQFF	TRBV6-4	-	-	TRBJ2-1
TGTGCCAGTCAACAGGGGGCCGGCTATGGCTACACCTTC	CASQQGAGYGYTF	TRBV19	-	TRBD1	TRBJ1-2
TGTGCCAGCAGCTTAGATCGGAATCAGCCCCAGCATTTT	CASSLDRNQPQHF	TRBV11-2	-	-	TRBJ1-5
TGTGCCAGCAGCGTAGGGGACAGGGGGCGAATTGAAAAACTGTTTTTT	CASSVGDRGRIEKLFF	TRBV9	-	TRBD1	TRBJ1-4
TGTGCCAGCAGTGGGGACAGGACCAACATGAACACTGAAGCTTTCTTT	CASSGDRTNMNTEAFF	TRBV2	-	TRBD1	TRBJ1-1
TGTGCCAGCAGGGGGATTTATGAACCTTTGAACACTGAAGCTTTCTTT	CASRGIYEPLNTEAFF	TRBV7-9	-	-	TRBJ1-1
TGTGCCAGCAGTGAAAGTCCACAGGCTAACTATGGCTACACCTTC	CASSESPQANYGYTF	TRBV2	few	-	TRBJ1-2